This T cell receptor beta chain was identified during a study of blood T cell repertoires in COVID-19. Study-wide context: Samples came from the United States, Italy and Spain, spanning acute and convalescent COVID-19. T cells, B-cell-depleted T cells, or PBMCs provided the cDNA or gDNA that served as material.

Original data processing: Nucleated cell counts were estimated from reference gene primer amplification. Measured with immunoSEQ multiplex PCR; TCRdb has only the in-frame clones, and not every one. From that table come the V and J calls and clone size; the DNA was used to work out D and trimming. This sample has 35,000 to 45,000 clones, with around 85% found just once. The V end was cut by 8 bases, the J end by 5 bases, with 21 bases between. CDR1 and CDR2 from the germline V gene are MNHEY and SVGAGI. CDR3 length equals 15 residues. Sequenced: peripheral blood. The TCR comes from a man aged 60 to 69 with acute or convalescent COVID-19. This chain joins TRBV6-5 and TRBJ1-2, with D possibly TRBD1 on 6 matching bases. The CDR3 DNA is TGTGCCAGCGGAGGGGGGGCAGGGCAGTCTTATGGCTACACCTTC. It codes for CASGGGAGQSYGYTF.